This T cell receptor (beta chain) is drawn from a study of spatial heterogeneity in lung cancer. This CDR3 is 15 amino acids long. With 0 bases removed from V and 7 bases from J, the gap between germline ends came to 17 bases. The germline CDR1 and CDR2 sequences are SGDLS and YYNGEE. This clonotype appeared many times. The antigen is unknown. Described time point: sample taken at primary tumor resection. A single record per CDR3 protein comes from TCRdb applying MiXCR to the 5' RACE reads. The sample contains roughly 8,400 distinct CDR3 sequences, over 3.5% of which appear only once. Study outcomes and limitations: Within tumors, counts of expanded alpha and beta TCRs tracked tumor mutation counts.

V gene TRBV9 combines with J gene TRBJ2-7; D gene uncertain. The TCR sequence derives from a female donor with early-stage non-small cell lung cancer. This specimen consisted of lung tumor tissue, obtained at surgery. CDR3 in amino acids: CASSVESVSLGEQYF. CDR3 nucleotide sequence: TGTGCCAGCAGCGTAGAGTCGGTTAGCTTGGGGGAGCAGTACTTC.